This TCR beta chain came from a study of tumor-infiltrating lymphocytes in localized non-small cell lung cancer. Background on the study: From each patient, both tumor and uninvolved lung, non-adjacent to tumor, were sampled.

Note on this clone: Its antigen is still unknown.

Here immunoSEQ multiplex PCR was the method, and the copy in TCRdb shows in-frame clones only, minus some. The repertoire has around 10,000 clones, about 78% of them found once; the top ten carry 14% to 15%. The study, taken as a whole, reports: No T-cell fraction difference was seen between IM1 and IM2 tumors. No link was found between tumor T-cell fraction and recurrence-free survival. Each assay used a separate piece of the same tissue.

This CDR3 has 16 residues. Germline-derived CDR1 and CDR2 are SGHDN and FVKESK. The ends were cut back, 3 bases at V and 1 base at J, with 15 bases in the middle. This chain connects TRBV14 to TRBJ2-5, with D hard to call. Sequenced: lung tumor tissue. The sequence was collected from a human donor with non-small cell lung cancer. CDR3 nucleotides: TGTGCCAGCAGCCAGGGTATAAGGCGGATCCAAGAGACCCAGTACTTC. It translates to CASSQGIRRIQETQYF.